One and the same sample provided the 27 T cell receptor beta chains below, sequenced in a study of long-term antiretroviral therapy in people with HIV. Survey level was the resolution at which the v3.0 immunoSEQ assay ran. Repertoires were generated with immunoSEQ multiplex PCR, while TCRdb's copy carries only in-frame clones and drops some. The data contain 36,000 or so clones, over 75% of them singletons. The specimen comprised unsorted PBMCs, sampled 0.6 years after starting antiretroviral therapy. Receptors were obtained from a man aged 18 to 29 with HIV.

This clone has a handful of counts. The CDR3 loop reads CAISAGRGVYEQYF. The CDR3 region has the DNA TGTGCCATCAGTGCGGGCAGGGGAGTGTACGAGCAGTACTTC. The rearrangement joins TRBV10-3 to TRBJ2-7; D is perhaps TRBD1 (6 bases). The germline V gene encodes CDR1 ENHRY and CDR2 SYGVKD. Trimming left V 4 bases short and J 4 bases short, with 14 bases between. This CDR3 spans 14 amino acids.

As to this clone: Relative to the germline gene, one junction end is altered; a read error may explain this. The J gene is TRBJ2-2, the V gene TRBV7-7, with 8 bases fitting TRBD2. The CDR3 loop spans 15 amino acids. Germline V CDR1 and CDR2: SSHAT, FNYEAQ (reference sequence). CDR3 in DNA: TGTGCTAGCAGCCGCACTAGCGGAAACACCGGGGAGCTGTTTTTT. Its translation: CASSRTSGNTGELFF.

The V gene is TRBV9, the J gene TRBJ1-1; D perhaps matches TRBD1 (5 bases). Germline assignment: CDR1 SGDLS and CDR2 YYNGEE. V shed 3 bases and J shed 0 bases, with 9 bases lying between them. The CDR3 extends over 14 amino acids. In nucleotides, the CDR3 is TGTGCCAGCAGCGCTCAGGGTTTGAACACTGAAGCTTTCTTT. Its translation: CASSAQGLNTEAFF.

The chain carries TRBV28 and TRBJ1-2; D not certain. V lost 3 bases, J lost 7 bases, and 18 bases lay in between. The CDR3 covers 15 residues. Germline assignment: CDR1 MDHEN and CDR2 SYDVKM. The CDR3 DNA is TGTGCCAGCAGTTTTGAGAGCCTTGGTCGTGGTGGCTACACCTTC. It yields the protein CASSFESLGRGGYTF.

The rearrangement uses TRBV7-9 and TRBJ2-5; possibly TRBD2 for D (5 bases). The CDR3 is 13 amino acids. Germline CDR1 SEHNR, CDR2 FQNEAQ (reference sequence). With 1 base removed from V and 14 bases from J, the gap between germline ends came to 17 bases. Here the CDR3 DNA reads TGTGCCAGCAGCTTAGATTACAGCGGACCAGCCTACTTC. Its protein is CASSLDYSGPAYF. Together with reference TRBV7-9 and TRBJ2-5, the CDR3 gives the full variable domain: DTGVSQNPRHKITKRGQNVTFRCDPISEHNRLYWYRQTLGQGPEFLTYFQNEAQLEKSRLLSDRFSAERPKGSFSTLEIQRTEQGDSAMYLCASSLDYSGPAYFGPGTRLLVL.

The chain uses TRBV7-9 and TRBJ2-1, with D possibly being TRBD1 or TRBD2 (5 bases each). V gave up 1 base and J gave up 6 bases, with 10 bases separating them. CDR1 SEHNR and CDR2 FQNEAQ come from the germline V gene (reference sequence). CDR3 length: 14 amino acids. This CDR3 reads CASSLEGPLNEQFF. DNA of the CDR3: TGTGCCAGCAGCTTAGAGGGACCCCTCAATGAGCAGTTCTTC. The full variable domain, with the rest looked up from reference TRBV7-9 and TRBJ2-1, is DTGVSQNPRHKITKRGQNVTFRCDPISEHNRLYWYRQTLGQGPEFLTYFQNEAQLEKSRLLSDRFSAERPKGSFSTLEIQRTEQGDSAMYLCASSLEGPLNEQFFGPGTRLTVL.

This clone was seen once. The J gene is TRBJ1-1, the V gene TRBV6-5; the match to TRBD1 covers 10 bases. The CDR3 has 15 amino acids. J gave up 5 bases and V 8 bases, and 11 bases lay outside the gene matches. The germline gives CDR1 MNHEY, CDR2 SVGAGI. CDR3: CASCQWTGGLTEAFF. CDR3 sequence (DNA): TGTGCCAGCTGTCAGTGGACAGGGGGATTAACTGAAGCTTTCTTT.

This clone appeared once. CDR3: CASSPPLTRWAGELFF. The CDR3 nucleotides read TGTGCCAGCAGCCCCCCCCTGACTAGGTGGGCCGGGGAGCTGTTTTTT. The rearrangement joins TRBV11-2 to TRBJ2-2; D perhaps matches TRBD2 (6 bases). Germline V gene data show CDR1 as SGHAT and CDR2 as FQNNGV. The V end was cut by 5 bases, the J end by 6 bases, with 19 bases between. CDR3 length: 16 amino acids.

The J gene is TRBJ1-3, the V gene TRBV13, with D maybe TRBD1 (6 bases). Germline CDR1 PRHDT, CDR2 FYEKMQ (reference sequence). The CDR3 covers 15 residues. V was pared by 4 bases and J by 4 bases, with 14 bases between. The CDR3 DNA is TGTGCCAGCAGCTCAACGGGGGGCTTCGGAAACACCATATATTTT. Translation: CASSSTGGFGNTIYF.

V is TRBV28 and J is TRBJ1-5; TRBD1 is a possible D gene (6 bases). This CDR3 has 14 amino acids. The V and J ends lost 6 bases and 6 bases respectively, with 15 bases between them. In germline, CDR1 is MDHEN, CDR2 SYDVKM. CDR3 DNA sequence: TGTGCCAGCAGAGGATCAGGGGAAATTCAGCCCCAGCATTTT. It codes for CASRGSGEIQPQHF.

This clone was detected once. The chain uses TRBV9 and TRBJ2-2; 9 bases map to TRBD2. V was clipped by 7 bases and J by 5 bases; unmatched bases: 9. Germline CDR1 SGDLS, CDR2 YYNGEE. This CDR3 spans 15 amino acids. The CDR3 region is CASVPGLAETGELFF. The CDR3 DNA sequence: TGTGCCAGCGTGCCGGGACTAGCAGAAACCGGGGAGCTGTTTTTT.

This chain links TRBV28 with TRBJ2-3; D possibly matches TRBD1 or TRBD2 (5 bases each). Trimming shortened V by 3 bases and J by 6 bases, and 10 bases separated the two germline ends. The CDR3 runs 13 residues. Germline V gene lookup returns CDR1 MDHEN and CDR2 SYDVKM. The CDR3 here is CASSLSRDDTQYF. The CDR3 DNA reads as TGTGCCAGCAGTTTGAGCAGGGACGATACGCAGTATTTT.

The V call is TRBV28, the J call TRBJ1-2; D might be TRBD1 (6 bases). The CDR3 totals 13 residues. The V and J ends lost 8 bases and 2 bases respectively, with 12 bases between them. Germline values: CDR1 MDHEN, CDR2 SYDVKM. The CDR3 DNA is TGTGCCAGCGGGGGCAGGGTCAACTATGGCTACACCTTC. Translating gives CASGGRVNYGYTF.

The chain joins TRBV27 to TRBJ1-2; D is ambiguous. The CDR3 sequence is 14 residues long. V was shortened by 6 bases and J by 7 bases, with 18 bases between the two germline ends. Germline values: CDR1 MNHEY, CDR2 SMNVEV (reference sequence). The CDR3 loop reads CASRRSGDGRGYTF. For the CDR3, the DNA is TGTGCCAGCAGGCGATCCGGAGACGGTCGTGGCTACACCTTC.

The V gene is TRBV28, the J gene TRBJ2-7; D not certain. Trimming shortened V by 4 bases and J by 4 bases, and 8 bases separated the two germline ends. In germline, CDR1 is MDHEN, CDR2 SYDVKM. The CDR3 loop spans 12 amino acids. The CDR3 DNA follows: TGTGCCAGCAGTTCACCCTTATACGAGCAGTACTTC. Translated, it gives CASSSPLYEQYF.

The chain links TRBV19 to TRBJ2-7; 9 positions match TRBD2. CDR1 and CDR2 from the germline V gene are LNHDA and SQIVND (reference sequence). CDR3 length equals 14 residues. V trimming: 3 bases; J trimming: 3 bases; junction bases outside the gene matches: 3. The CDR3 here is CASSMTSGDYEQYF. In nucleotides, the CDR3 is TGTGCCAGTAGTATGACTAGCGGAGACTACGAGCAGTACTTC. Together with reference TRBV19 and TRBJ2-7, the CDR3 gives the full variable domain: DGGITQSPKYLFRKEGQNVTLSCEQNLNHDAMYWYRQDPGQGLRLIYYSQIVNDFQKGDIAEGYSVSREKKESFPLTVTSAQKNPTAFYLCASSMTSGDYEQYFGPGTRLTVT.

The rearrangement joins TRBV4-3 to TRBJ2-7, with D possibly being TRBD1 (6 bases). From germline, CDR1 is LGHNA and CDR2 YSLEER. V lost 1 base, J lost 5 bases, and 18 bases lay in between. The length of the CDR3 is 16 residues. The CDR3 spells CASSQGALVGGNEQYF. The CDR3 nucleotides read TGCGCCAGCAGCCAAGGGGCCTTAGTTGGGGGCAACGAGCAGTACTTC.

The chain joins TRBV28 to TRBJ2-7; 7 nucleotides line up with TRBD1. This CDR3 contains 14 residues. The V gene end was trimmed by 7 bases and the J gene end by 2 bases; junction bases not matched to a gene: 8. Germline CDR1 is MDHEN and CDR2 is SYDVKM. The CDR3 coding sequence is TGTGCCAGCACCATGGGGACAGCCACCTACGAGCAGTACTTC. Protein product: CASTMGTATYEQYF. Looking up the rest from reference TRBV28 and TRBJ2-7 gives the full variable domain: DVKVTQSSRYLVKRTGEKVFLECVQDMDHENMFWYRQDPGLGLRLIYFSYDVKMKEKGDIPEGYSVSREKKERFSLILESASTNQTSMYLCASTMGTATYEQYFGPGTRLTVT.

This clone was seen only once. V and J are TRBV27 and TRBJ2-7, with D perhaps TRBD1 (5 bases). This CDR3 spans 13 amino acids. The germline V gene has CDR1 MNHEY and CDR2 SMNVEV (reference sequence). Trimming cost V 6 bases and J 3 bases, with 12 bases left between them. CDR3 sequence reads: CASRGQANYEQYF. CDR3 nucleotides: TGTGCCAGCAGAGGACAAGCCAACTACGAGCAGTACTTC.

This clone was recorded once. The chain is built from TRBV18 and TRBJ2-5; D perhaps matches TRBD1 (6 bases). V lost 3 bases and J lost 2, with 19 bases in between. The germline CDR1 and CDR2 sequences are KGHSH and LQKENI. This CDR3 has 17 amino acids. CDR3: CASSPQSQLTGQETQYF. DNA for the CDR3: TGTGCCAGCTCACCCCAAAGCCAGCTAACAGGGCAAGAGACCCAGTACTTC.

Only one count was recorded for this clone. The chain uses TRBV9 and TRBJ2-2; TRBD1 is a possible D gene (6 bases). The CDR3 is 16 residues long. From germline, CDR1 is SGDLS and CDR2 YYNGEE. V was shortened by 0 bases and J by 7 bases, with 16 bases between the two germline ends. Written as DNA, the CDR3 is TGTGCCAGCAGCGTAGGGACAGCCAGCTTGGGCGGGGAGCTGTTTTTT. It translates to CASSVGTASLGGELFF.

The chain is built from TRBV19 and TRBJ2-7; D unresolved. Looked up from germline, CDR1 is LNHDA and CDR2 is SQIVND (reference sequence). The CDR3 covers 11 residues. Deletions cut 7 bases from V and 7 bases from J, with 11 bases between. CDR3 loop: CASKDLGEQYF. The CDR3 coding sequence is TGTGCCAGTAAGGACCTTGGAGAGCAGTACTTC.

The rearrangement uses TRBV6-5 and TRBJ1-1; unclear D gene. CDR3 size: 13 residues. The V end lost 2 bases, the J end lost 5 bases, and 9 bases lay between the germline ends. From germline, CDR1 is MNHEY and CDR2 SVGAGI. The CDR3 DNA is TGTGCCAGCAGTTACGAGCGGCATACTGAAGCTTTCTTT. Its translation: CASSYERHTEAFF.

V gene TRBV9 combines with J gene TRBJ2-1; D remains unclear. Germline V gives CDR1 SGDLS, CDR2 YYNGEE. CDR3 length: 15 amino acids. The V gene lost 0 bases and the J gene lost 5 bases, with 12 bases spanning the gap. The CDR3 DNA is TGTGCCAGCAGCGTAGGAGTGCTAGGGCACAATGAGCAGTTCTTC. Translated: CASSVGVLGHNEQFF.

J is TRBJ1-1 and V is TRBV29-1; D remains ambiguous. Per the germline V gene, CDR1 is SQVTM and CDR2 is ANQGSEA. The CDR3 sequence is 12 residues long. Between the trimmed V and J ends, which lost 6 bases and 1 base, there was a span of 9 bases. This CDR3 reads CSVLIQNTEAFF. The CDR3 nucleotides read TGCAGCGTGTTAATACAGAACACTGAAGCTTTCTTT.

The genes are TRBV28 and TRBJ2-7; no definite D call. The length of the CDR3 is 15 residues. Germline V CDR1 and CDR2: MDHEN, SYDVKM. Trimming stripped 1 base from V and 6 bases from J, with 16 bases between. This CDR3 is CASSLLSLGFAEQYF. The CDR3 DNA follows: TGTGCCAGCAGTTTATTATCGCTAGGTTTCGCCGAGCAGTACTTC.

The chain has TRBV5-1 and TRBJ2-3; D remains ambiguous. Germline loops: CDR1 SGHRS, CDR2 YFSETQ. Trimming removed 5 bases at V and 2 bases at J, with 18 bases between. The CDR3 consists of 16 residues. The CDR3 bases are TGCGCCAGCAGTGTAAAGGGTTTTGGTACCACAGATACGCAGTATTTT. This encodes CASSVKGFGTTDTQYF.